The 12 T cell receptor beta chains listed next were all sequenced from one sample in a study of blood T cell repertoires in COVID-19. TCRdb keeps only in-frame clones here, not all; method: immunoSEQ multiplex PCR. This sample has around 38,000 clones, with nearly 90% found just once. Sample: peripheral blood. These receptors were taken from a man aged 60 to 75 with COVID-19, enrolled during active disease.

The V and J genes are TRBV7-9 and TRBJ2-1; 8 bases align to TRBD2. Germline V CDR1 and CDR2: SEHNR, FQNEAQ (reference sequence). The CDR3 length is 15 residues. V shed 5 bases and J 4 bases; nucleotides not matched to a gene: 7. The CDR3 DNA is TGTGCCAGCAGCCCTACTAGCGGTTCATACAATGAGCAGTTCTTC. Translated, it gives CASSPTSGSYNEQFF.

The chain couples TRBV10-3 to TRBJ1-5, with D tentatively TRBD1 (6 bases). This CDR3 has 15 residues. Germline CDR1 reads ENHRY; CDR2 reads SYGVKD. The V end lost 2 bases, the J end lost 2 bases, and 10 bases lay between the germline ends. The CDR3 DNA follows: TGTGCCATCAGTGAGCTCTACAGGGGCAATCAGCCCCAGCATTTT. This sequence encodes CAISELYRGNQPQHF.

The chain combines TRBV24-1 with TRBJ2-4; no clear D. The V gene's germline CDR1 is KGHDR and CDR2 SFDVKD. The CDR3 extends over 15 amino acids. The V end lost 7 bases, the J end lost 0 bases, and 12 bases lay between the germline ends. The CDR3 sequence: CATSTENLAKNIQYF. CDR3 nucleotide sequence: TGTGCCACCAGCACAGAAAACCTAGCCAAAAACATTCAGTACTTC.

This chain connects TRBV11-3 to TRBJ2-1; 11 bases are a match to TRBD2. J lost 7 bases, V lost 5 bases, and 13 bases had no gene match. Germline CDR1 and CDR2: SGHNT and YENEEA. The CDR3 loop spans 17 amino acids. DNA of the CDR3: TGTGCCAGCAGCGTTCCGACTAGCGGGATCGGCGGGAATGAGCAGTTCTTC. Its translation is CASSVPTSGIGGNEQFF.

This chain links TRBV19 with TRBJ2-5; 10 nucleotides agree with TRBD2. J was trimmed by 5 bases and V by 5 bases; bases with no gene match: 2. This CDR3 is built from 13 residues. Germline CDR1 LNHDA, CDR2 SQIVND (reference sequence). In DNA, the CDR3 is TGTGCCAGTAGTGAACTAGCGGGGGAGACCCAGTACTTC. It encodes CASSELAGETQYF.

This clone was counted a single time. This chain's CDR3 is CASSSPGLAGGVGTDTQYF. DNA for the CDR3: TGTGCCAGCAGCTCACCGGGACTAGCGGGAGGAGTTGGCACAGATACGCAGTATTTT. The genes are TRBV7-3 and TRBJ2-3, with 15 positions matching TRBD2. Germline CDR1 SGHTA, CDR2 FQGTGA. CDR3 length: 19 residues. The trim removed 4 bases at V and 1 base at J, leaving 9 bases unmatched.

The chain couples TRBV25-1 to TRBJ1-2, with D uncertain. Deletions cut 4 bases from V and 5 bases from J, with 11 bases between. This CDR3 is 13 amino acids long. Germline V CDR1 and CDR2: MGHDK, SYGVNS. The CDR3, as DNA: TGTGCCAGCAGTGGGCGGGCGGATTATGGCTACACCTTC. It codes for CASSGRADYGYTF.

This sequence joins TRBV13 and TRBJ1-1, with 9 positions matching TRBD1. V lost 6 bases and J lost 3; bases outside the gene matches: 14. This CDR3 has 17 amino acids. Germline V lookup: CDR1 PRHDT, CDR2 FYEKMQ (reference sequence). The DNA of the CDR3 is TGTGCCAGCAGGTCGGTAGGACAGGGGATTGGGTACACTGAAGCTTTCTTT. Its protein is CASRSVGQGIGYTEAFF.

The J gene is TRBJ2-5, the V gene TRBV30; D unclear. CDR3 size: 11 residues. V shed 1 base and J shed 5 bases, with 5 bases lying between them. Germline V lookup: CDR1 GTSNPN, CDR2 SVGIG (reference sequence). CDR3 in DNA: TGTGCCTGGAGTGGAGGTGAGACCCAGTACTTC. Residues: CAWSGGETQYF.

The chain recombines TRBV24-1 with TRBJ2-3; D possibly corresponds to TRBD1 (6 bases). V lost 1 base to trimming and J lost 6 bases, with 16 bases between them. CDR1 and CDR2 from the germline V gene are KGHDR and SFDVKD. This CDR3 spans 16 amino acids. CDR3 loop: CATSDFARGMSDTQYF. The CDR3 DNA sequence: TGTGCCACCAGTGATTTTGCCAGGGGAATGAGTGATACGCAGTATTTT.

In this sample, this clone turned up a few times. The chain is built from TRBV5-1 and TRBJ1-6, with 7 bases that match TRBD1. The CDR3 runs 15 residues. The germline gives CDR1 SGHRS, CDR2 YFSETQ. The V segment lost 3 bases and the J segment 7 bases; nucleotides outside the gene matches: 7. The CDR3 spells CASSSTGEGNSPLHF. The CDR3 DNA is TGCGCCAGCAGCTCCACAGGGGAAGGAAATTCACCCCTCCACTTT. The full variable domain, in which reference TRBV5-1 and TRBJ1-6 provide the parts outside the CDR3, is KAGVTQTPRYLIKTRGQQVTLSCSPISGHRSVSWYQQTPGQGLQFLFEYFSETQRNKGNFPGRFSGRQFSNSRSEMNVSTLELGDSALYLCASSSTGEGNSPLHFGNGTRLTVT.

This clone is a singleton in its sample. V and J are TRBV28 and TRBJ2-7, with 8 bases matching TRBD1. This CDR3 region has 12 residues. Germline trimming cut 6 bases from V and 5 bases from J; bases unmatched to any gene: 3. The germline gives CDR1 MDHEN, CDR2 SYDVKM. In DNA, the CDR3 is TGTGCCAGCAGCCAGGACAGGGACGAGCAGTACTTC. Translation: CASSQDRDEQYF.